There are a few counts of the clone carrying this TCR beta chain. Its antigen is unidentified. TCRdb recomputed calls from the 5' RACE reads with MiXCR, one row per CDR3 protein. The top ten hold around 24% of the sample, which has roughly 340,000 distinct CDR3 sequences, about 16% seen once. The sample comes from a study of T-cell memory formation after mild COVID-19. The CDR3 extends over 17 amino acids. J lost 7 bases, V lost 2 bases, and 12 bases had no gene match. The germline V gene has CDR1 LGHDT and CDR2 YNNKEL (reference sequence). Study-level findings and limits: Among CD4+ contracting clones, most were CM and EM, and CD8+ ones EMRA. CD4/CD8 balance characterized clones contracting day 15 to 85, and CD4+ skew characterized later expanders.

This clonotype was obtained from a man in his late teens or twenties who had mild COVID-19 (a few samples of this study predate the infection). Cell type and time point are not known. The rearrangement links TRBV3-1 to TRBJ1-4; 8 bases match TRBD1. Source material: PBMCs or a T cell subset sorted from them (not recorded which). The DNA for the CDR3 is TGTGCCAGCAGCCAAATCCCGACAGGGGTTCTTGGTGAAAAACTGTTTTTT. It encodes CASSQIPTGVLGEKLFF.